This T cell receptor (beta chain) derives from a study of human T cells and chemical hapten exposure. About the research overall: Upper inner arm skin measuring around 2 cm by around 2 cm received 2% DPC for sensitization. Study-level findings and limits: TCRs above 1 in 1000 frequency did not change with DPC sensitization. Expanded TCRs created a significantly greater count of big CDR3 similarity clusters than controls did.

The V and J ends lost 6 bases and 7 bases, in that order; junction bases with no gene match: 11. There are 15 residues in the CDR3. This clonotype was recorded many times. No antigen is known for it. Sample time point: patch test 2, 6 weeks after DPC sensitization. Specified treatment: therapeutic diphenylcyclopropenone sensitization with weekly scalp DPC. Total RNA was isolated from whole blood that had not been fractionated. TCRdb recomputed calls from the RACE reads with MiXCR, one row per CDR3 protein. In the table there are about 84,000 distinct CDR3 sequences, roughly a tenth of which are singletons.

The source of this sequence is a woman in her 30s with alopecia areata. Some clones in this sample may be carry-over from other donors' samples. The sequences come from whole blood, collected in connection with sensitization to the hapten diphenylcyclopropenone (DPC). V usage is TRBV12-3 or TRBV12-4 and J usage is TRBJ1-5; 8 bases match TRBD1. CDR3 region: CASSFRGRMGQPQHF. DNA for the CDR3: TGTGCCAGCAGCTTCAGGGGGCGCATGGGGCAGCCCCAGCATTTT.